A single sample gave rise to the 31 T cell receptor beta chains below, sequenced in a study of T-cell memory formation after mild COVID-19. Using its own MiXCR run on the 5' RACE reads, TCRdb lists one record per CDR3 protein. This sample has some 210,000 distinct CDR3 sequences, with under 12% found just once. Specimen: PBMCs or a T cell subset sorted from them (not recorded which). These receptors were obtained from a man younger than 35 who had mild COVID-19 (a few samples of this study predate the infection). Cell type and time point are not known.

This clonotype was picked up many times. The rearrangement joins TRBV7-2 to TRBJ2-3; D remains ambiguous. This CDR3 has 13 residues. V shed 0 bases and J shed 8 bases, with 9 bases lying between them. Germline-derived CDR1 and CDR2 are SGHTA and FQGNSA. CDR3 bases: TGTGCCAGCAGCTTAGCTTCCCTGGGTACGCAGTATTTT. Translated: CASSLASLGTQYF.

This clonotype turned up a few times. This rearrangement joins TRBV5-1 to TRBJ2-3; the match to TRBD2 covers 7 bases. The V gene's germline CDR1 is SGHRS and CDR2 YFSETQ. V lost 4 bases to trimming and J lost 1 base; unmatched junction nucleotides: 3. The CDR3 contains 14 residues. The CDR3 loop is CASSAAGRTDTQYF. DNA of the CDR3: TGCGCCAGCAGCGCAGCGGGGCGCACAGATACGCAGTATTTT. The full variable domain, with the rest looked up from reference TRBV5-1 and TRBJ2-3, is KAGVTQTPRYLIKTRGQQVTLSCSPISGHRSVSWYQQTPGQGLQFLFEYFSETQRNKGNFPGRFSGRQFSNSRSEMNVSTLELGDSALYLCASSAAGRTDTQYFGPGTRLTVL.

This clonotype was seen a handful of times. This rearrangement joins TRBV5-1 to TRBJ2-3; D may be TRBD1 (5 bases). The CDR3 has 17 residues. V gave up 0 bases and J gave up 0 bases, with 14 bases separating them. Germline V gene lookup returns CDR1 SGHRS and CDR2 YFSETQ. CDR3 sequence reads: CASSLGSQGTSTDTQYF. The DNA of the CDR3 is TGCGCCAGCAGCTTGGGGTCCCAGGGTACTAGCACAGATACGCAGTATTTT.

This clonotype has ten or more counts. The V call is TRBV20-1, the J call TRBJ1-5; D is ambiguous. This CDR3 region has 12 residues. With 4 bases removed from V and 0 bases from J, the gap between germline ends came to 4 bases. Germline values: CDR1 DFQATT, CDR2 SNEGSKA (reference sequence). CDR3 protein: CSAKNSNQPQHF. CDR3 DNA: TGCAGTGCTAAAAATAGCAATCAGCCCCAGCATTTT.

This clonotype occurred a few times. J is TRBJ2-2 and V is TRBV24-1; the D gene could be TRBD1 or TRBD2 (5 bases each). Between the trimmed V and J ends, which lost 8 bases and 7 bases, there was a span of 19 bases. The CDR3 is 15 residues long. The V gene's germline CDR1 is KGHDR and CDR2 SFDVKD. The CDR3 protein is CATTTGTSGDGELFF. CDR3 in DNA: TGTGCCACCACCACCGGGACCAGCGGAGACGGGGAGCTGTTTTTT.

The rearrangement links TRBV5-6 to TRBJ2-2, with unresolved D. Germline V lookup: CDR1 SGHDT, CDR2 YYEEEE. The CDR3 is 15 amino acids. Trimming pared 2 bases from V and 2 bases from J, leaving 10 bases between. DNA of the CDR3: TGTGCCAGCAGCTTCATGGGCTACAACACCGGGGAGCTGTTTTTT. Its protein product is CASSFMGYNTGELFF. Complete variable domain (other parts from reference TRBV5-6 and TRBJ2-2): DAGVTQSPTHLIKTRGQQVTLRCSPKSGHDTVSWYQQALGQGPQFIFQYYEEEERQRGNFPDRFSGHQFPNYSSELNVNALLLGDSALYLCASSFMGYNTGELFFGEGSRLTVL.

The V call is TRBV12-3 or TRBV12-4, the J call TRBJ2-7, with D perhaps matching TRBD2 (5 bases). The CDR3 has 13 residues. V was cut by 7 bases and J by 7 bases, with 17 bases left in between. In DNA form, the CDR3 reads TGTGCCAGCACCTCTCGGGGATTCTCGGAGCAGTACTTC. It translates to CASTSRGFSEQYF.

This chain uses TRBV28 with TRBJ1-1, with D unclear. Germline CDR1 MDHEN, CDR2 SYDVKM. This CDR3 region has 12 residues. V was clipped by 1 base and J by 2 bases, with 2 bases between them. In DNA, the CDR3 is TGTGCCAGCAGTTTATACAACACTGAAGCTTTCTTT. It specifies CASSLYNTEAFF. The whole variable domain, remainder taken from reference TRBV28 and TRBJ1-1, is DVKVTQSSRYLVKRTGEKVFLECVQDMDHENMFWYRQDPGLGLRLIYFSYDVKMKEKGDIPEGYSVSREKKERFSLILESASTNQTSMYLCASSLYNTEAFFGQGTRLTVV.

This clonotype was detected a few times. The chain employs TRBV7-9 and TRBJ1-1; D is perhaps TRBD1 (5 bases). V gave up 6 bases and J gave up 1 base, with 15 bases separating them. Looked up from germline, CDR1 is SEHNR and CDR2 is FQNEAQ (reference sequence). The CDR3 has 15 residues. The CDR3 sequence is CASRYRDGRNTEAFF. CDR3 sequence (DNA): TGTGCCAGCAGATATAGGGACGGGCGGAACACTGAAGCTTTCTTT.

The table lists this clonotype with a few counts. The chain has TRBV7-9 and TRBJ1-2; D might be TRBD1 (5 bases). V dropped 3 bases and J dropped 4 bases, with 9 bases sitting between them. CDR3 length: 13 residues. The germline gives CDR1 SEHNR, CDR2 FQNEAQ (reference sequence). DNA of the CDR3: TGTGCCAGCAGCTTGGGGGTACTCTATGGCTACACCTTC. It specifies CASSLGVLYGYTF.

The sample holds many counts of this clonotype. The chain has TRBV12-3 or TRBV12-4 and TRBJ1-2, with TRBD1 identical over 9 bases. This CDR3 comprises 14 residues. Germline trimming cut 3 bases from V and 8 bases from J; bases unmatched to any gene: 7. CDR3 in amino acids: CASSFGGQGTGYTF. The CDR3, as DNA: TGTGCCAGCAGTTTTGGGGGACAGGGTACCGGCTACACCTTC.

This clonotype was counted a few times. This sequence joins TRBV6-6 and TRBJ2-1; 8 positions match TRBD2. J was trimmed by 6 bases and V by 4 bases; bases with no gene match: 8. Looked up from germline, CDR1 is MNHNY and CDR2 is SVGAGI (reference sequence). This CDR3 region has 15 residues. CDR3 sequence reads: CASSWSGGGGNEQFF. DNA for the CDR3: TGTGCCAGCAGTTGGTCGGGAGGGGGAGGCAATGAGCAGTTCTTC.

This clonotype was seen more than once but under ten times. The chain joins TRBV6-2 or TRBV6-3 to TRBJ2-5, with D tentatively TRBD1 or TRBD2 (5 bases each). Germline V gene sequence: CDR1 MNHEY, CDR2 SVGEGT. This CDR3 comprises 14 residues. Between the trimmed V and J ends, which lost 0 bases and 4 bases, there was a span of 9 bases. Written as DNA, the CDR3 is TGTGCCAGCAGTTACTCGATGGGGACAGAGACCCAGTACTTC. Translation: CASSYSMGTETQYF.

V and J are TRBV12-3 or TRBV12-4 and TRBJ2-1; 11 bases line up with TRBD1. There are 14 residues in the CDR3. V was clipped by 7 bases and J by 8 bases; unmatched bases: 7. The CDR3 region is CASTRTGGLDEQFF. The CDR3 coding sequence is TGTGCCAGCACCAGGACAGGGGGCTTAGATGAGCAGTTCTTC.

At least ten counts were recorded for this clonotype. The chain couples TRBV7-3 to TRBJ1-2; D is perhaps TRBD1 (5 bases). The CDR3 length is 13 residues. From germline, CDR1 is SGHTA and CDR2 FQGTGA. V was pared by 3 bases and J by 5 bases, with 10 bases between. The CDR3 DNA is TGTGCCAGCAGCTTGGCGCAGGGATATGGCTACACCTTC. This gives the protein CASSLAQGYGYTF.

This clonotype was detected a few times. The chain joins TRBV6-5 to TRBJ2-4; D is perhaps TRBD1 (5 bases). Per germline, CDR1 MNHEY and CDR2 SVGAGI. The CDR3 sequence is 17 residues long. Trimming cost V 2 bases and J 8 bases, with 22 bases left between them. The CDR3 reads CASSYRSFSRAQDIQYF. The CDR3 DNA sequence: TGTGCCAGCAGTTACAGAAGTTTCTCCAGGGCCCAGGACATTCAGTACTTC.

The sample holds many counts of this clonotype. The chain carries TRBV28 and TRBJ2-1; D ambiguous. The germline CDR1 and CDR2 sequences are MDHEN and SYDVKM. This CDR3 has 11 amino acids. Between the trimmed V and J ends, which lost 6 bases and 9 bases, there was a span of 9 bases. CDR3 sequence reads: CASSFETEQFF. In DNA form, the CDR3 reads TGTGCCAGCAGCTTTGAAACTGAGCAGTTCTTC.

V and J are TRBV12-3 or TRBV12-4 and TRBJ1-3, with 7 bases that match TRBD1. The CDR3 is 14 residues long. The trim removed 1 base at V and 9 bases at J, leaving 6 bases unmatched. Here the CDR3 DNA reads TGTGCCAGCAGTTTAGAGACAGGGTGGAGCACCATATATTTT. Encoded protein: CASSLETGWSTIYF.

CDR3 amino acids: CSANGPNEKLFF. The CDR3 DNA reads as TGCAGTGCTAACGGCCCCAATGAAAAACTGTTTTTT. The V gene is TRBV20-1, the J gene TRBJ1-4; no definite D call. This CDR3 comprises 12 residues. Germline-derived CDR1 and CDR2 are DFQATT and SNEGSKA (reference sequence). The V and J ends lost 4 bases and 5 bases respectively, with 8 bases between them.

The CDR3 bases are TGTGCCAGCAGTCCCGCCGGGACCGCCCCTCTCCTCGTCCTGACTTTC. It encodes CASSPAGTAPLLVLTF. V is TRBV6-2 or TRBV6-3 and J is TRBJ2-6; the D call may be TRBD1 or TRBD2 (5 bases each). The germline V gene has CDR1 MNHEY and CDR2 SVGEGT. V was pared by 5 bases and J by 12 bases, with 23 bases between. The length of the CDR3 is 16 residues.

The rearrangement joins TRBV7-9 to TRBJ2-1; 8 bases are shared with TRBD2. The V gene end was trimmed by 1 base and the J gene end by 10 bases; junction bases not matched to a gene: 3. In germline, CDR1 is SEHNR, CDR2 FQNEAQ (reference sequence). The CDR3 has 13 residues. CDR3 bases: TGTGCCAGCAGCTTAGGGCTAGCGGGCGAGCAGTTCTTC. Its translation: CASSLGLAGEQFF.

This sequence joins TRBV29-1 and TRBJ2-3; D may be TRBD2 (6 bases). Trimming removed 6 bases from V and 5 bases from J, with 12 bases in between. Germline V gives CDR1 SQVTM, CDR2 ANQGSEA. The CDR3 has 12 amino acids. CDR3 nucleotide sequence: TGCAGCGTCCCCCAGGGAGGAGATACGCAGTATTTT. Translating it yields CSVPQGGDTQYF.

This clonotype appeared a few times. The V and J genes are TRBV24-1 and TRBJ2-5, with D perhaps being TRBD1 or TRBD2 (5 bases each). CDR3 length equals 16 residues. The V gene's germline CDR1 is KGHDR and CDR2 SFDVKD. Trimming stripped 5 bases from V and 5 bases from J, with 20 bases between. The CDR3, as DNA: TGTGCCACCAGTGCCCAATGGGACGGCGGCTGGGAGACCCAGTACTTC. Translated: CATSAQWDGGWETQYF.

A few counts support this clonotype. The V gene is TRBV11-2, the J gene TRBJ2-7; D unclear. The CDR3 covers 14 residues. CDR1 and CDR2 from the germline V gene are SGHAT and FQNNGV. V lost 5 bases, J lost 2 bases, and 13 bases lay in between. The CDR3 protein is CASSPGGTPYEQYF. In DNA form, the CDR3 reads TGTGCCAGCAGCCCTGGTGGCACACCCTACGAGCAGTACTTC.

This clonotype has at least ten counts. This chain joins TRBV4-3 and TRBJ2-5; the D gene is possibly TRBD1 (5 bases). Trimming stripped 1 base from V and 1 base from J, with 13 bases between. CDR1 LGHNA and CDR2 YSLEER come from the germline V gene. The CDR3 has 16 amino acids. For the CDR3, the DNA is TGCGCCAGCAGCCAAGGGGCAGGGTATCCCCAAGAGACCCAGTACTTC. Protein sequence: CASSQGAGYPQETQYF.

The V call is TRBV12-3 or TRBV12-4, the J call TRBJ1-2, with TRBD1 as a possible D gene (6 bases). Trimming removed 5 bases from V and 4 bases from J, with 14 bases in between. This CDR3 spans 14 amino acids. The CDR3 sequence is CASSTREGGYGYTF. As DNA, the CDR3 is TGTGCCAGCAGTACCCGAGAGGGGGGCTATGGCTACACCTTC.

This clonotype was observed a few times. The CDR3 protein is CASKGYRSQVQPQHF. CDR3 bases: TGTGCCAGCAAGGGGTACCGATCACAGGTTCAGCCCCAGCATTTT. The V and J genes are TRBV2 and TRBJ1-5; D might be TRBD1 (5 bases). CDR3 length equals 15 residues. V was pared by 7 bases and J by 6 bases, with 19 bases between. The germline V gene has CDR1 SNHLY and CDR2 FYNNEI.

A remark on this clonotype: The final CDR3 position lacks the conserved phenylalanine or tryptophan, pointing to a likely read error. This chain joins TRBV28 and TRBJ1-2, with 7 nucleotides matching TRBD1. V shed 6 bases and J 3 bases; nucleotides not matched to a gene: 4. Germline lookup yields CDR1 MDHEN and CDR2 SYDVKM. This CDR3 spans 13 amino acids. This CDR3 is CASSSGQDYGYTL. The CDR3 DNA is TGTGCCAGCAGCTCCGGACAGGACTATGGCTACACCTTA.

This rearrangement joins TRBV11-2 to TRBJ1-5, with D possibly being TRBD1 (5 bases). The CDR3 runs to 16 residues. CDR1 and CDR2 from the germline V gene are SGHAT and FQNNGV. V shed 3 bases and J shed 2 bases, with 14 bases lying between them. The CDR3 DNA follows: TGTGCCAGCAGCTTCTGTGGGGGGATGGGCAATCAGCCCCAGCATTTT. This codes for CASSFCGGMGNQPQHF.

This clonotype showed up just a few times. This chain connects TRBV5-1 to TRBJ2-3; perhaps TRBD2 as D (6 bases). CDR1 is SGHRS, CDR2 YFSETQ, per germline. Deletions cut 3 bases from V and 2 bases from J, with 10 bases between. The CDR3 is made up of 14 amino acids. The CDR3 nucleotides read TGCGCCAGCAGCTGGGGACTCCTCACAGATACGCAGTATTTT. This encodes CASSWGLLTDTQYF.

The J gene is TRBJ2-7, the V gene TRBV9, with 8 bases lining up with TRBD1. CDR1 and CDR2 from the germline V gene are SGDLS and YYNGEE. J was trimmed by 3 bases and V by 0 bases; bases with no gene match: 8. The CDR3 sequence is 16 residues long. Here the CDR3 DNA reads TGTGCCAGCAGCGTAGGGGGTATGGGACAGGTCTACGAGCAGTACTTC. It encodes CASSVGGMGQVYEQYF.